A selection of T cell receptor beta chains follows, all from one sample in a study of siplizumab effects on memory and regulatory T cells. The table came from immunoSEQ multiplex PCR; TCRdb's copy has only in-frame clones and leaves some out. The data show 3,500 or so clones, with around half seen just once and 4.5% to 6% held by the top ten. These receptors have no known antigen. Sequencing was done on a sample of CFSE-low (dividing) CD4+ T cells sorted from an allogeneic mixed lymphocyte reaction. The receptor set was obtained from a human donor in good health; the cells came from an allogeneic mixed lymphocyte reaction. CDR3s include the opening cysteine and the closing phenylalanine or tryptophan. A D gene is named only where the DNA matches it firmly.

>TRBV6-6|-
CASRRMGTDTQYF
>TRBV6-5|-
CASTVGYEQYF
>TRBV14|-
CASSHSGTDTQYF
>TRBV6-1|-
CASSPFRDTYEQYF
>TRBV4-1|-
CASSQWERATEAFF
>TRBV9|-
CASSVDNSPTDTQYF
>TRBV28|-
CASSLFTGVVGFF
>TRBV5-4|TRBD2
CASSLGLAEQETQYF
>TRBV5-4|-
CASSLVSYGYTF
>TRBV28|-
CASSPSNYGYTF
>TRBV9|-
CASSVSGQGNEKLFF
>TRBV27|TRBD2
CASSLNGLAANSYEQYF
>TRBV5-1|TRBD2
CASSLRTSSSTDTQYF
>TRBV29-1|TRBD2
CSVEGVRTSGDEQYF
>TRBV5-1|-
CASSFDKNYGYTF
>TRBV18|TRBD2
CASRGGHTSWGEQYF
>TRBV7-8|-
CASSSQGPANYGYTF
>TRBV7-2|-
CASSLAVINEQFF
>TRBV4-1|TRBD1
CASSTTGGATNEKLFF
>TRBV10-3|-
CAISNGETQYF
>TRBV5-4|TRBD1
CASSPVGQNYGYTF
>TRBV5-1|-
CASSLEVAGNTDTQYF
>TRBV2|TRBD2
CASRIGTSGGALQYF
>TRBV19|-
CASSIGDYGYTF
>TRBV10-3|-
CAISSGVVNEQFF
>TRBV7-9|TRBD2
CASSLGGGKNEQYF
>TRBV28|-
CASSLLAYEQYF
>TRBV6-5|TRBD2
CASSPMGGALSEQYF
>TRBV5-6|TRBD1
CASSLAGTGSLNSPLHF
>TRBV18|TRBD1
CASSQDRGGNTIYF
>TRBV7-2|-
CASSLAGVNTGELFF
>TRBV27|-
CASSDAGAANGGYTF
>TRBV29-1|TRBD1
CSETGAGETQYF
>TRBV5-1|-
CASSLAGGRNQPQHF
>TRBV5-5|TRBD1
CASNPTTGDNQPQHF
>TRBV5-1|-
CASSFDSFYGYTF
>TRBV28|-
CASSLTSPGTIYF